This entry features one T cell receptor beta chain sequence. The antigen is undetermined. Researchers took blood at baseline, on cycle 4 day 1, and on cycle 7 day 1. Clones were sequenced by immunoSEQ multiplex PCR, and TCRdb holds only the in-frame ones, with some missing. The profile shows around 70,000 clones, 82% of them singletons. The CDR3 totals 13 residues. Losses at the gene ends were 6 bases for V and 1 base for J; bases not matched to a gene: 0. Germline CDR1 SNHLY, CDR2 FYNNEI. The sample is drawn from a study of OX40 agonist ivuxolimab in advanced cancers. Overall study: Ivuxolimab is a fully human IgG2 antibody that activates OX40 (CD134). The diagnoses of dose-escalation patients were hepatocellular carcinoma, melanoma, renal cell or head and neck cancer.

Study-level results: Clonal expansion from baseline to week 6 occurred in both CD4+ and CD8+ T cells.

Here the sequenced sample was CD4+ or CD8+ T cells sorted from blood, taken in a trial of the OX40 agonist ivuxolimab. The V gene is TRBV2, the J gene TRBJ2-3; 8 nucleotides agree with TRBD2. The TCR originated in an adult with an advanced solid tumor such as melanoma, head and neck, liver or kidney cancer. CDR3 bases: TGTGCCAGCAGGACTAGCGGCACAGATACGCAGTATTTT. This encodes CASRTSGTDTQYF.